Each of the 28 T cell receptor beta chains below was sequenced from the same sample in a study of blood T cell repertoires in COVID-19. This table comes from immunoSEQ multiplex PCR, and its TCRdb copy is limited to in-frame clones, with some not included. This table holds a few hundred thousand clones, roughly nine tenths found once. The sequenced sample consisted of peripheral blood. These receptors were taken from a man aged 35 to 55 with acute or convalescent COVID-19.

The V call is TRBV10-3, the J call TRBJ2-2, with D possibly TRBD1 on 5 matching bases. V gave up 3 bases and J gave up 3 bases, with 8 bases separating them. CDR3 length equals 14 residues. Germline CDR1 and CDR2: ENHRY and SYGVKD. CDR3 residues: CAISELQDTGELFF. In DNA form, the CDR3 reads TGTGCCATCAGTGAATTACAGGACACCGGGGAGCTGTTTTTT.

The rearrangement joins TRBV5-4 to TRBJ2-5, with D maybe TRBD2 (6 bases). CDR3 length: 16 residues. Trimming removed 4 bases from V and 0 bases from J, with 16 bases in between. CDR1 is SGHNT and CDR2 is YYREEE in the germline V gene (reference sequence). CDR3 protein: CASSPGGRQHQETQYF. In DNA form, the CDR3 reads TGTGCCAGCAGCCCTGGAGGGAGACAGCACCAAGAGACCCAGTACTTC.

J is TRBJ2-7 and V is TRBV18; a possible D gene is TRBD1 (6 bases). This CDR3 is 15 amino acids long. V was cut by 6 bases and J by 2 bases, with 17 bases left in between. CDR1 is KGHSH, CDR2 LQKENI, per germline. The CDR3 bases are TGTGCCAGCTCGATTCGACGACAGGCACCCTACGAGCAGTACTTC. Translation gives CASSIRRQAPYEQYF.

The CDR3 loop is CASSSQGGGDTQYF. For the CDR3, the DNA is TGTGCCAGCAGTTCACAGGGTGGTGGAGATACGCAGTATTTT. This chain uses TRBV5-6 with TRBJ2-3; perhaps TRBD1 as D (6 bases). The CDR3 has 14 amino acids. The ends were cut back, 5 bases at V and 5 bases at J, with 15 bases in the middle. Germline loops: CDR1 SGHDT, CDR2 YYEEEE. Supplemented by reference TRBV5-6 and TRBJ2-3, the full variable domain reads DAGVTQSPTHLIKTRGQQVTLRCSPKSGHDTVSWYQQALGQGPQFIFQYYEEEERQRGNFPDRFSGHQFPNYSSELNVNALLLGDSALYLCASSSQGGGDTQYFGPGTRLTVL.

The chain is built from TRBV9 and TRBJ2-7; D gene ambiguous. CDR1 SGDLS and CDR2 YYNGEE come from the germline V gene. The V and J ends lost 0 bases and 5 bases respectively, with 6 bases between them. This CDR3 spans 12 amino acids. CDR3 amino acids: CASSVGSDEQYF. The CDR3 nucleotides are TGTGCCAGCAGCGTAGGCAGCGACGAGCAGTACTTC.

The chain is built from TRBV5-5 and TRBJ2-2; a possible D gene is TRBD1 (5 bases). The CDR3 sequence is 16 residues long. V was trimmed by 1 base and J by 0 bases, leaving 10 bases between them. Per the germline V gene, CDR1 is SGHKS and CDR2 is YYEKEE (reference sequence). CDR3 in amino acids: CASSLLSTANTGELFF. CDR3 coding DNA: TGTGCCAGCAGCTTGCTCTCGACAGCGAACACCGGGGAGCTGTTTTTT.

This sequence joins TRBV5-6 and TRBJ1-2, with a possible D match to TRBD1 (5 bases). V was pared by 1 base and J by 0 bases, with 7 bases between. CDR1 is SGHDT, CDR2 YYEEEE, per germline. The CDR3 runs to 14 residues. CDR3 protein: CASSLRRANYGYTF. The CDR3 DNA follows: TGTGCCAGCAGCTTGCGCAGGGCTAACTATGGCTACACCTTC.

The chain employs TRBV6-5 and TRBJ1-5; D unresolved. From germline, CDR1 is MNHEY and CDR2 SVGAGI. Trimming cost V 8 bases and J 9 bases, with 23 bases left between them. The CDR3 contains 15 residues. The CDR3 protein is CASGGGPGKVRPQHF. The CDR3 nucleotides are TGTGCCAGCGGCGGAGGGCCAGGCAAAGTTAGGCCCCAGCATTTT.

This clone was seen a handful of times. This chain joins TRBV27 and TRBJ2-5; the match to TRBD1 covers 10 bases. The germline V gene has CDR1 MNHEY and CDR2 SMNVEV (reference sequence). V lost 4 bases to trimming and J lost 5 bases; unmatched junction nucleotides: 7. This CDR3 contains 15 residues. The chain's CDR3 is CASSYRTGGGETQYF. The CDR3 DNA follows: TGTGCCAGCAGTTACCGGACAGGGGGGGGTGAGACCCAGTACTTC.

The DNA for the CDR3 is TGTGCCAGCAGTTTACCCCTAGCTGATTACAATGAGCAGTTCTTC. Residues: CASSLPLADYNEQFF. V is TRBV27 and J is TRBJ2-1; the D gene is possibly TRBD2 (5 bases). The germline gives CDR1 MNHEY, CDR2 SMNVEV (reference sequence). The CDR3 sequence is 15 residues long. Between the trimmed V and J ends, which lost 2 bases and 4 bases, there was a span of 12 bases.

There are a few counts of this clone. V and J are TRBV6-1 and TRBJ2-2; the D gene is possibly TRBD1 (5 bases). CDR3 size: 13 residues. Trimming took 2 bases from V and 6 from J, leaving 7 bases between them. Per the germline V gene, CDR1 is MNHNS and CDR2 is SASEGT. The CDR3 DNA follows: TGTGCCAGCAGTGAACAGGGTCCCGGGGAGCTGTTTTTT. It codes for CASSEQGPGELFF.

The CDR3 is CASSRSDSKRDYEQYF. The CDR3 region has the DNA TGTGCCAGCAGCCGTTCGGATAGTAAACGGGACTACGAGCAGTACTTC. V is TRBV7-6 and J is TRBJ2-7, with D tentatively TRBD2 (5 bases). Germline lookup yields CDR1 SGHVS and CDR2 FNYEAQ. The ends were cut back, 5 bases at V and 3 bases at J, with 20 bases in the middle. The CDR3 runs 16 residues. The full variable domain, in which reference TRBV7-6 and TRBJ2-7 provide the parts outside the CDR3, is GAGVSQSPRYKVTKRGQDVALRCDPISGHVSLYWYRQALGQGPEFLTYFNYEAQQDKSGLPNDRFSAERPEGSISTLTIQRTEQRDSAMYRCASSRSDSKRDYEQYFGPGTRLTVT.

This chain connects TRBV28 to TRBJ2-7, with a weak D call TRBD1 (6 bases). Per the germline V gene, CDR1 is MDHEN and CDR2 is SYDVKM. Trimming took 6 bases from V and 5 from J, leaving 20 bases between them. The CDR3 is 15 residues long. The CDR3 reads CASSHDVQGYNEQYF. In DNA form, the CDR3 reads TGTGCCAGCAGCCATGACGTCCAGGGGTACAACGAGCAGTACTTC.

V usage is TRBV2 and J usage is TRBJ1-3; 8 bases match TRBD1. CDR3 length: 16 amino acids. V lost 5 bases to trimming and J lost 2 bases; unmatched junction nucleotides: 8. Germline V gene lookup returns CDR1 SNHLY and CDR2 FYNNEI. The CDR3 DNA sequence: TGTGCCAGCAGTCGGTACTGGGGACAGGCTGGAAACACCATATATTTT. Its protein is CASSRYWGQAGNTIYF.

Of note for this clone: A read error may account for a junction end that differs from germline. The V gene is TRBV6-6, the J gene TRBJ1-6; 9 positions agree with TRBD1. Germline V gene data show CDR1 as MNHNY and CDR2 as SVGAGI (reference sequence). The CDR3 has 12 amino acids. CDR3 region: CASSPQPGQGEF. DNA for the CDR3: TGTGCCAGCAGTCCACAACCGGGACAGGGAGAATTT.

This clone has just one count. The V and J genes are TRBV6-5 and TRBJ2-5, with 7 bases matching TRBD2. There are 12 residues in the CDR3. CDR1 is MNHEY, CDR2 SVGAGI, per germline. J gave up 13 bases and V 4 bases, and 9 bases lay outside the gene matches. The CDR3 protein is CASSSGTKSPYF. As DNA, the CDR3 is TGTGCCAGCAGTTCTGGGACTAAATCCCCGTACTTC.

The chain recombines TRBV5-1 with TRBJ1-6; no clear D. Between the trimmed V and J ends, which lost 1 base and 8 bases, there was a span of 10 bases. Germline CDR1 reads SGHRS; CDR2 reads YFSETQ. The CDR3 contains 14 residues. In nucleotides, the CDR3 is TGCGCCAGCAGCTTGATCGAACATCATTCACCCCTCCACTTT. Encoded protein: CASSLIEHHSPLHF.

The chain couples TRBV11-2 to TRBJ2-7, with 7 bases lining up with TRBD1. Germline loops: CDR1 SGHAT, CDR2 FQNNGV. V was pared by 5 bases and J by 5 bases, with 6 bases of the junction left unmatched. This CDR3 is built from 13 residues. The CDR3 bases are TGTGCCAGCAGCCGGGGACAGATGGACGAGCAGTACTTC. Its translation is CASSRGQMDEQYF.

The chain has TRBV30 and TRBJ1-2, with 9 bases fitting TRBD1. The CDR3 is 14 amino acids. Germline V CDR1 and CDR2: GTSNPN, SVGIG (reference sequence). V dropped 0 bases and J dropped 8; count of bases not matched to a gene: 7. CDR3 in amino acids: CAWSVGQGKLGYTF. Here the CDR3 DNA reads TGTGCCTGGAGTGTCGGACAGGGGAAGTTGGGCTACACCTTC.

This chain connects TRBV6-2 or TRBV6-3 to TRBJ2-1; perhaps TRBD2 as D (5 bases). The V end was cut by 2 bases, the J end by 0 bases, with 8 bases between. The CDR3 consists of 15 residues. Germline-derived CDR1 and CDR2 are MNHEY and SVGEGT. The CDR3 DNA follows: TGTGCCAGCAGTTACGCACTAGGCTCCTACAATGAGCAGTTCTTC. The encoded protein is CASSYALGSYNEQFF.

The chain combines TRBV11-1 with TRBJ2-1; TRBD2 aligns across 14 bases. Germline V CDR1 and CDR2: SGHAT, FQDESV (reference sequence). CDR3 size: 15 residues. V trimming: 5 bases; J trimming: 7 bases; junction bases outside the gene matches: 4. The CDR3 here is CASSPGTSGSNEQFF. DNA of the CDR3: TGTGCCAGCAGCCCGGGGACTAGCGGGAGTAATGAGCAGTTCTTC. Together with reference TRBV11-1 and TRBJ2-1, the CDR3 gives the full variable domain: EAEVAQSPRYKITEKSQAVAFWCDPISGHATLYWYRQILGQGPELLVQFQDESVVDDSQLPKDRFSAERLKGVDSTLKIQPAELGDSAMYLCASSPGTSGSNEQFFGPGTRLTVL.

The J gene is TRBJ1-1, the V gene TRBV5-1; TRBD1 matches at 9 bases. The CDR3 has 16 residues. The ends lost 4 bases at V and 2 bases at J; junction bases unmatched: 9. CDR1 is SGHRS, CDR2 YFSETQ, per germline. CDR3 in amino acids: CASSPWTGDTNTEAFF. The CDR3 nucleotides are TGCGCCAGCAGCCCATGGACAGGGGACACCAACACTGAAGCTTTCTTT.

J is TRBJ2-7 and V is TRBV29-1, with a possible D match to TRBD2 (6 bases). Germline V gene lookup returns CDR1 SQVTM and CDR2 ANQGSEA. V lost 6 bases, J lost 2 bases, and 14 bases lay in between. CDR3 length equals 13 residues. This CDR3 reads CSVRLVAAYEQYF. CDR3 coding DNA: TGCAGCGTCCGACTAGTAGCTGCCTACGAGCAGTACTTC.

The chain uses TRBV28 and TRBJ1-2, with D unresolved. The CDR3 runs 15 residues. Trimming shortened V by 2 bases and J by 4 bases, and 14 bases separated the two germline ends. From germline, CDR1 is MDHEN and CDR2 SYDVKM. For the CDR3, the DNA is TGTGCCAGCAGTTTAAGCGGTCACGATACCTATGGCTACACCTTC. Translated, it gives CASSLSGHDTYGYTF.

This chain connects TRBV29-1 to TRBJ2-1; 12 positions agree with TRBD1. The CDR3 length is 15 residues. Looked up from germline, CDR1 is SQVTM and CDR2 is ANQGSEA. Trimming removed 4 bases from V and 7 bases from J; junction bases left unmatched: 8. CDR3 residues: CSVASRDRGPNEQFF. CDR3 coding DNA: TGCAGCGTTGCCTCCCGGGACAGGGGGCCGAATGAGCAGTTCTTC.

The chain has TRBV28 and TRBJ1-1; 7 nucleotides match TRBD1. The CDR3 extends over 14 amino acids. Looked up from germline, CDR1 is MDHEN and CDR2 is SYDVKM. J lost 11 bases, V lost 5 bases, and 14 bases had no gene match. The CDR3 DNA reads TGTGCCAGCAGTGTCACAGGGGCCAGTATTTGGGCTTTCTTT. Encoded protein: CASSVTGASIWAFF.

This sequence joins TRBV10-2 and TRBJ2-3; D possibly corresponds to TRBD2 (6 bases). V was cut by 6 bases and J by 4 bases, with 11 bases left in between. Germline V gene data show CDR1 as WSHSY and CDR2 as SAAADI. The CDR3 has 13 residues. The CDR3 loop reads CASRETSSDTQYF. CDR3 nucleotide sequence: TGCGCCAGCAGGGAGACTAGTTCAGATACGCAGTATTTT.

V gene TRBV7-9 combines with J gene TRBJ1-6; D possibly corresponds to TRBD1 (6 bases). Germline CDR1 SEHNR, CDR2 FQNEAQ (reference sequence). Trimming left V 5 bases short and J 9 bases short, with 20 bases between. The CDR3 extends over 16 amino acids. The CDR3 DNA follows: TGTGCCAGCAGCCCCTCACTCACAGGGATAGGTTCACCCCTCCACTTT. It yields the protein CASSPSLTGIGSPLHF.